The 2 T cell receptor beta chains below all came from one sample that was sequenced in a study of control samples from healthy donors and cancer patients. Method: immunoSEQ multiplex PCR; TCRdb's copy keeps in-frame clones and lacks some. The sample records approximately 66,000 clones, around 89% being singletons. Sequenced sample: PBMCs. Source of these receptors: a man in his 60s with colorectal cancer.

The chain recombines TRBV18 with TRBJ1-1; D unresolved. V dropped 4 bases and J dropped 2 bases, with 14 bases sitting between them. The germline V gene has CDR1 KGHSH and CDR2 LQKENI. The CDR3 consists of 15 residues. The CDR3 DNA is TGTGCCAGCTCACTCCCTCCTACACCCAACACTGAAGCTTTCTTT. Amino acid sequence: CASSLPPTPNTEAFF.

This chain joins TRBV28 and TRBJ2-6, with TRBD2 as a possible D gene (6 bases). The CDR3 is made up of 16 amino acids. V lost 3 bases and J 3 bases, leaving 12 bases between the germline ends. Germline values: CDR1 MDHEN, CDR2 SYDVKM. CDR3 DNA sequence: TGTGCCAGCAGTTTCCTCCGGAGGGGTGGGGCCAACGTCCTGACTTTC. This encodes CASSFLRRGGANVLTF.